The table lists the clone carrying this T cell receptor (beta chain) with a few counts. This entry is derived from a study of T cells in Graves' hyperthyroidism and ophthalmopathy. RNA transcripts served as the template for amplifying TCR beta CDR3 regions. Using the HTBI primer set, a first-round RT-PCR was run on the TCR CDR3. TCRdb used MiXCR to reprocess the multiplex PCR reads, holding one entry per CDR3 protein. This table has around 540,000 distinct CDR3 sequences, 35% to 55% appearing once. V lost 2 bases and J lost 9; bases outside the gene matches: 4. The germline V gene has CDR1 SGHDN and CDR2 FVKESK. This CDR3 is built from 13 residues.

The chain recombines TRBV14 with TRBJ1-1; 9 bases are a match to TRBD1. The sequence was obtained from a young woman with Graves' hyperthyroidism. The specimen sequenced was peripheral blood or thyroid tissue (not recorded which). CDR3 bases: TGTGCCAGCAGCCAACTAACAGGGGGCCAAGCTTTCTTT. Translated, it gives CASSQLTGGQAFF.